The T cell receptor beta chain under discussion was sequenced for a study of response to subunit inactivated influenza vaccine (dated by TCRdb to 2016 to 2019). With respect to the entire study: To follow how T cells responded to a trivalent subunit inactivated influenza vaccine, the researchers relied on deep quantitative profiling of the T cell receptor repertoire. The paper as a whole reports these results and caveats: It was suggested by the authors that each seasonal influenza vaccination may recruit only a limited number of new T cells.

Library preparation employed RT-PCR. The sample was run on an Illumina HiSeq 2500. TCRdb passed the public sequencing reads through fastp at Q25 and MiXCR, retaining productive beta sequences. Rows merge per CDR3 protein into single entries with the most common DNA and genes. The sample profile shows 500,000 to 550,000 distinct CDR3 sequences; 20% to 25% of them were found once. Jointly, the top ten make up approximately 3% of the sample. The germline V gene supplies CDR1 MNHEY and CDR2 SVGAGI. Reading from cysteine to phenylalanine, the CDR3 counts 17 amino acids. Only the CDR3 part of the read is kept: 51 bases, read in frame from the first base. V is reduced by 2 bases and J by 0 bases, leaving a spacing of 11 bases between them. About this clonotype: The antigen it recognizes is unknown. Base quality data are lacking; no much larger clone is found one base away.

These same data were also listed under a study on T cells expressing NK-cell markers. As the second paper documents: TCR beta cDNA libraries were prepared using 5'RACE template switching, which introduced a universal primer site and unique molecular identifiers. Three sorted T-cell subsets (CD3+CD56+NKG2C+, CD3+CD56+NKG2C- and CD3+CD56-NKG2C+) from 7 to 9 donors had their TCR beta-chain repertoires profiled. Among the eight sequenced donors, seven were HCMV-seropositive and one was HCMV-seronegative. In several experiments an anti-gammadeltaTCR antibody was added to restrict sorting to alphabetaTCR-expressing T cells. For 5 or 6 donors, the dominant CD3+CD56+NKG2C+ clonotypes were among the top 10 CD8+ clonotypes and accounted for about 1.0-8% of CD8+ T cells. Those dominant clonotypes were again the most abundant among CD3+CD56-NKG2C+ cells in a handful of donors, at 28.3-60.1%. It remained unclear whether the expanded NKG2C-expressing T cell clones were specific for HCMV antigens. Randomly selected healthy volunteers, three men and five women, were used as the eight sequenced donors. To determine HCMV serostatus, a commercial ELISA kit was used to detect HCMV-specific IgG in serum. Ficoll density gradient centrifugation was used to isolate peripheral blood mononuclear cells from blood. Magnetic immunoseparation with Miltenyi isolation kits was used to isolate CD4+ and CD8+ T cells from PBMC. cDNA synthesis was primed from the TCR beta constant segment, followed by two successive PCR amplification steps. Illumina HiSeq 2000/2500, MiSeq or NextSeq was used to sequence libraries as 2 x 150 bp reads. Reads were demultiplexed and grouped by UMI with MIGEC, and clonotypes were assembled and quantified with MiTCR. Only TCR cDNA sequences supported by at least two reads were kept to exclude erroneous sequences. Downstream repertoire analysis used the tcR package, and clonotypes were matched across fractions by CDR3 nucleotide sequence plus V segment. VDJmatch was used to annotate antigen specificity against VDJdb, with one amino acid substitution in CDR3 permitted.

Recombination joined TRBV6-5 with TRBJ2-6, with TRBD1 as a weak D call on 5 bases. This TCR was recovered from a man aged 50-60 years who received an inactivated influenza vaccine. Donor details come from another sample of the same person, matched by shared clones. Source: CD4+ T cells sorted from PBMCs, taken roughly 12 days after vaccination. The DNA sequence is given as TGTGCCAGCAGTTACGCCCACAGGAGCTCTGGGGCCAACGTCCTGACTTTC. Its translation reads: CASSYAHRSSGANVLTF.